The 2 T cell receptor beta chains below all came from one sample that was sequenced in a study of blood T cell repertoires in COVID-19. Clones were read by immunoSEQ multiplex PCR, and TCRdb kept only the in-frame ones, dropping some. This sample carries 100,000 to 150,000 clones, 85% of them seen once, and the ten largest clones take 5% to 7.5%. Sample: peripheral blood. The receptor source for this set is a man at least 80 years old with active or convalescent COVID-19.

V is TRBV10-3 and J is TRBJ1-1, with a tentative D call TRBD1 (6 bases). The CDR3 runs to 11 residues. CDR1 is ENHRY, CDR2 SYGVKD, per germline. Trimming shortened V by 8 bases and J by 10 bases, and 14 bases separated the two germline ends. The CDR3: CAIEGEGSAFF. The DNA for the CDR3 is TGTGCCATCGAGGGGGAGGGTTCAGCTTTCTTT.

This chain uses TRBV4-2 with TRBJ2-1; 9 nucleotides align to TRBD2. CDR3 length: 18 residues. Germline V gene data show CDR1 as LGHNA and CDR2 as YNFKEQ. J lost 4 bases, V lost 0 bases, and 10 bases had no gene match. CDR3 amino acids: CASSQDARSGGGYNEQFF. CDR3 in DNA: TGTGCCAGCAGCCAAGACGCTCGTAGCGGGGGTGGATACAATGAGCAGTTCTTC.